Below, 7 T cell receptor beta chains from the same sample are listed, as sequenced in a study of cytomegalovirus exposure and HLA in healthy donors. This PCR relied on a set of 60 Vbeta primers and 13 Jbeta primers. Assay used: immunoSEQ multiplex PCR; TCRdb lists only in-frame clones, some missing. The repertoire holds under 80,000 clones, with over 70% as singletons. The material sequenced was PBMCs. The receptors derive from a middle-aged woman in good health and CMV-seronegative.

V and J are TRBV27 and TRBJ1-5; a possible D gene is TRBD1 (6 bases). V was trimmed by 0 bases and J by 6 bases, leaving 12 bases between them. Per the germline V gene, CDR1 is MNHEY and CDR2 is SMNVEV (reference sequence). The CDR3 runs to 15 residues. This CDR3 reads CASSLSRGGGQPQHF. Here the CDR3 DNA reads TGTGCCAGCAGTTTATCGCGGGGGGGCGGTCAGCCCCAGCATTTT.

This sequence joins TRBV29-1 and TRBJ2-7, with D possibly being TRBD2 (5 bases). The V end lost 7 bases, the J end lost 3 bases, and 16 bases lay between the germline ends. The CDR3 length is 13 residues. Germline CDR1 is SQVTM and CDR2 is ANQGSEA. CDR3 sequence: CSAQTKEFYEQYF. CDR3 nucleotide sequence: TGCAGCGCTCAGACTAAAGAGTTCTACGAGCAGTACTTC.

V and J are TRBV29-1 and TRBJ1-2; tentative D call: TRBD1 (6 bases). CDR3 size: 11 residues. Trimming took 5 bases from V and 14 from J, leaving 18 bases between them. Germline V gene sequence: CDR1 SQVTM, CDR2 ANQGSEA. As DNA, the CDR3 is TGCAGCGTTCCCTGGGGGCCTGCCCCTACCTTC. Its protein product is CSVPWGPAPTF.

The genes are TRBV27 and TRBJ2-1, with 13 bases that match TRBD2. The J segment lost 9 bases and the V segment lost 0 bases, leaving 5 bases of the junction unmatched. Germline assignment: CDR1 MNHEY and CDR2 SMNVEV (reference sequence). The CDR3 is 16 residues long. Written as DNA, the CDR3 is TGTGCCAGCAGTTTATCGTCGGGACTAGCGGGAAGTGAGCAGTTCTTC. Protein: CASSLSSGLAGSEQFF.

The table lists this clone with a few counts. The CDR3 loop is CASRRLAGVEQFF. The CDR3 DNA reads TGCGCCAGCAGACGACTAGCGGGGGTTGAGCAGTTCTTC. The J gene is TRBJ2-1, the V gene TRBV5-1; 12 nucleotides line up with TRBD2. The germline V gene encodes CDR1 SGHRS and CDR2 YFSETQ. CDR3 length equals 13 residues. V shed 5 bases and J 9 bases; nucleotides not matched to a gene: 3.

The chain links TRBV11-2 to TRBJ1-1; 7 bases are a match to TRBD1. Trimming took 2 bases from V and 6 from J; bases not matched to a gene: 12. CDR1 SGHAT and CDR2 FQNNGV come from the germline V gene. This CDR3 region has 16 residues. The CDR3 DNA follows: TGTGCCAGCAGCTTACTCCGCGGACGGGGGACAGCTGAAGCTTTCTTT. This gives the protein CASSLLRGRGTAEAFF.

The chain has TRBV11-2 and TRBJ1-5; 8 bases map to TRBD1. Per the germline V gene, CDR1 is SGHAT and CDR2 is FQNNGV. Trimming at V came to 5 bases and at J to 7 bases, leaving 7 bases not matched to a gene. This CDR3 contains 14 residues. The CDR3 protein is CASSTDRVGQPQHF. The CDR3 nucleotides read TGTGCCAGCAGCACGGACAGGGTAGGACAGCCCCAGCATTTT.